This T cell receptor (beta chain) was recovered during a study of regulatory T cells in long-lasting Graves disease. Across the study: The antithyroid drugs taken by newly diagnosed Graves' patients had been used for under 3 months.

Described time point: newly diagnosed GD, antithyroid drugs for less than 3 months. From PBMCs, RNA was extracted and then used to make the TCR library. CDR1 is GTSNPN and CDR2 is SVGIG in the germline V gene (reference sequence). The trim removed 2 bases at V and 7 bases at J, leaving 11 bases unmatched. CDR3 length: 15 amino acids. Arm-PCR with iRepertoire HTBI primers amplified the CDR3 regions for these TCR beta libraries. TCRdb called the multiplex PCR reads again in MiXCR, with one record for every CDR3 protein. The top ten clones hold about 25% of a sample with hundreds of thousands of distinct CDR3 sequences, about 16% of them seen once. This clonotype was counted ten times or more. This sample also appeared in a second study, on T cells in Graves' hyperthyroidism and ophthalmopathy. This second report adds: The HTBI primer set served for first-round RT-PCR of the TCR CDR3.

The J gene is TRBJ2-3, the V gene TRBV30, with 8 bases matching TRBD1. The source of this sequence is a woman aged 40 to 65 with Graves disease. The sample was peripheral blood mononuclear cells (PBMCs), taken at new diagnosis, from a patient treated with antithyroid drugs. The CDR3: CAWSTSRQGRNTQYF. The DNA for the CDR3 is TGTGCCTGGAGTACATCCCGACAGGGGAGAAATACGCAGTATTTT.